This is a list of T cell receptor beta chains from one sample in a study of OX40 agonist ivuxolimab in advanced cancers. Profiling relied on immunoSEQ multiplex PCR, and the TCRdb table lists in-frame clones only, not all of them. The data contain tens of thousands of clones, 90% of them singletons. The sequences come from CD4+ or CD8+ T cells sorted from blood, collected in a trial of the OX40 agonist ivuxolimab. These receptors were obtained from an adult with an advanced solid tumor such as melanoma, head and neck, liver or kidney cancer. Each CDR3 is given with its conserved first and last residue. A D gene is named only where the DNA matches it firmly. Rows may omit the clone size; those that give it use once, few, many or a size class.

TRBD1	-	16	TRBV7-6	TRBJ2-1	TGTGCCAGCAGCCCTTTCGACAGGGGCTCCTACAATGAGCAGTTCTTC	CASSPFDRGSYNEQFF
TRBD1	-	15	TRBV18	TRBJ2-2	TGTGCCAGCTCACCAAGGACAGGGGACACCGGGGAGCTGTTTTTT	CASSPRTGDTGELFF
-	-	11	TRBV20-1	TRBJ2-7	TGCAGTGCTAGAGATCCGGCCGAGCAGTACTTC	CSARDPAEQYF
TRBD1	-	17	TRBV6-1	TRBJ1-4	TGTGCCAGCAGTGAAAGGTGGACAGGGAGGTTGAATGAAAAACTGTTTTTT	CASSERWTGRLNEKLFF
-	-	17	TRBV5-5	TRBJ2-1	TGTGCCAGCAGCCCCGGGACAATGCTTAGCTCCTACAATGAGCAGTTCTTC	CASSPGTMLSSYNEQFF
-	-	15	TRBV5-1	TRBJ2-7	TGCGCCAGCAGCTGGGTTGGGGCATCCTCCTACGAGCAGTACTTC	CASSWVGASSYEQYF
TRBD1	-	13	TRBV7-8	TRBJ1-1	TGTGCCAGCAGCCTCCGGACAGGGCGTGTTGCTTTCTTT	CASSLRTGRVAFF
-	few	15	TRBV14	TRBJ2-7	TGTGCCAGCAGCCAAGGTCCCCCAGGGGTCGCCGAGCAGTACTTC	CASSQGPPGVAEQYF
-	-	18	TRBV7-3	TRBJ2-7	TGTGCCAGCAGCTTAAGGTTGGGCGGGGACACAGCCTCCTACGAGCAGTACTTC	CASSLRLGGDTASYEQYF
TRBD1	-	16	TRBV7-8	TRBJ1-5	TGTGCCAGCAGCGAAACCCGGGACAGGGCTCGACAGCCCCAGCATTTT	CASSETRDRARQPQHF
-	-	15	TRBV7-9	TRBJ2-1	TGTGCCAGCAGCTTAGCGGGTTTACGCTACAATGAGCAGTTCTTC	CASSLAGLRYNEQFF
-	-	10	TRBV6-1	TRBJ2-5	TGTGCCAGCAGTGAAGAGACCCAGTACTTC	CASSEETQYF
-	once	17	TRBV27	TRBJ1-3	TGTGCCAGCAGATCCGGGACCCCCAACTGGGAAGGAAACACCATATATTTT	CASRSGTPNWEGNTIYF
TRBD2	-	17	TRBV6-1	TRBJ2-1	TGTGCCAGCAGTGAAGCTAGGGAGGGTTCGTTCTACAATGAGCAGTTCTTC	CASSEAREGSFYNEQFF
TRBD2	-	16	TRBV11-3	TRBJ2-1	TGTGCCAGCAGCTTCCCAACCCGACTAGCGGGGGGTGAGCAGTTCTTC	CASSFPTRLAGGEQFF
-	-	14	TRBV10-3	TRBJ2-3	TGTGCCAGCTCCGTGGGCAGAAGCACAGATACGCAGTATTTT	CASSVGRSTDTQYF
-	-	16	TRBV5-1	TRBJ2-3	TGCGCCAGCTCTACCGAAGGGGGGATCGCCACAGATACGCAGTATTTT	CASSTEGGIATDTQYF
-	-	15	TRBV15	TRBJ2-5	TGTGCCACCAGCAGAGATGGTCGGGCTGGGGAGACCCAGTACTTC	CATSRDGRAGETQYF
-	once	14	TRBV10-3	TRBJ1-1	TGTGCCATCAGCCCGGGACAAACGAACACTGAAGCTTTCTTT	CAISPGQTNTEAFF